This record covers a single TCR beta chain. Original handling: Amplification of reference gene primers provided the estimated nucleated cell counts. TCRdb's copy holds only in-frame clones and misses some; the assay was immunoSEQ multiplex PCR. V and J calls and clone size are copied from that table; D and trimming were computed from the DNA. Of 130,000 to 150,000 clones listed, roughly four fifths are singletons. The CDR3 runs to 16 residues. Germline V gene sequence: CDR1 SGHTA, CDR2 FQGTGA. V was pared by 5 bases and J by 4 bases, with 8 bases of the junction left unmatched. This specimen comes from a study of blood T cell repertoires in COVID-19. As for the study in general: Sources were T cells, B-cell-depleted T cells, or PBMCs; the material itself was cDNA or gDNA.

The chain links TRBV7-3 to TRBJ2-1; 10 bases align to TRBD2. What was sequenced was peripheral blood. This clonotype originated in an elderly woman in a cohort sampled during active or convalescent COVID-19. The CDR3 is CASSIVAGGGYNEQFF. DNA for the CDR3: TGTGCCAGCAGCATCGTAGCGGGGGGCGGATACAATGAGCAGTTCTTC.